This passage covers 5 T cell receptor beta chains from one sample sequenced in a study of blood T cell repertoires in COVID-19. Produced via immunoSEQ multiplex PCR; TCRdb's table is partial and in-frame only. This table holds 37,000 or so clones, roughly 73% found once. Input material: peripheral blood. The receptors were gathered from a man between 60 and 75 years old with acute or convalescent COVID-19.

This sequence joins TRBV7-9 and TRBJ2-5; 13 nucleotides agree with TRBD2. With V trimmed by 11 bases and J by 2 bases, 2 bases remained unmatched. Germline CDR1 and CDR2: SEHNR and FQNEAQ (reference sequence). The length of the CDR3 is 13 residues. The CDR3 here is CAGTSGKQETQYF. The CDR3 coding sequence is TGTGCCGGGACTAGCGGGAAGCAAGAGACCCAGTACTTC.

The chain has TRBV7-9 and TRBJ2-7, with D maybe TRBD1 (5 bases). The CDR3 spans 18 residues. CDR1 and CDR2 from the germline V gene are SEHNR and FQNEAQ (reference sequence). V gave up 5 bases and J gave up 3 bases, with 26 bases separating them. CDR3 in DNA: TGTGCCAGCAGCCTCTCTCGACCCCGCGTGGGGCAATACTACGAGCAGTACTTC. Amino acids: CASSLSRPRVGQYYEQYF.

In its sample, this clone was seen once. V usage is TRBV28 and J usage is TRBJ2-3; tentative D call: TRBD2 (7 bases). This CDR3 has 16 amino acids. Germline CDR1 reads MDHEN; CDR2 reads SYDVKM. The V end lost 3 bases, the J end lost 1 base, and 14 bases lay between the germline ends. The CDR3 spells CASSLGGEGGTDTQYF. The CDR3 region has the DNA TGTGCCAGCAGTTTGGGGGGGGAGGGGGGCACAGATACGCAGTATTTT.

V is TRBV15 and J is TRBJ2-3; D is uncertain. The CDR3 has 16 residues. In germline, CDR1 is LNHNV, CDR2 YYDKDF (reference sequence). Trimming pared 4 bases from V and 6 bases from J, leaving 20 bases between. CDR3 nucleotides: TGTGCCACCAGCAAGACAATTTCTGCTTTGTCGGATACGCAGTATTTT. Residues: CATSKTISALSDTQYF.

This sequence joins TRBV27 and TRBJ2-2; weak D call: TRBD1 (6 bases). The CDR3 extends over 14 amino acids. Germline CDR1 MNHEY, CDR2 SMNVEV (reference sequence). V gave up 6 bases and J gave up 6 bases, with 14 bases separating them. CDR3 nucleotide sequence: TGTGCCAGCAGCGTAACACAGGGTTCCGGGGAGCTGTTTTTT. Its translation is CASSVTQGSGELFF.